Shown below are 30 T cell receptor beta chains from a single sample sequenced in a study of beta chain features in type 1 diabetes. No antigens are known for them. The isolated RNA, all of it, was reverse transcribed, so expressed TCRB transcripts were what got sequenced. Assay used: immunoSEQ multiplex PCR; TCRdb lists only in-frame clones, some missing. The sample includes a few hundred thousand clones, 8.5% to 10% seen only once; the top ten take about 0.63%. Notes on the study in general: Moderate but significant shortening of TCRB CDR3s was recorded in all four CD4+ subsets from Type 1 diabetes patients.

The specimen was central memory CD4+ T cells from blood. These TCRs come from a man aged 25 to 40 with type 1 diabetes.

The chain joins TRBV11-2 to TRBJ2-7; D unresolved. This CDR3 has 15 residues. The V and J ends lost 5 bases and 0 bases respectively, with 14 bases between them. The germline gives CDR1 SGHAT, CDR2 FQNNGV. CDR3 bases: TGTGCCAGCAGCCAAAGACCGAGCAACTCCTACGAGCAGTACTTC. As protein: CASSQRPSNSYEQYF.

This sequence joins TRBV11-2 and TRBJ2-2; no clear D gene. CDR1 and CDR2 (germline): SGHAT, FQNNGV. V was shortened by 5 bases and J by 4 bases, with 11 bases between the two germline ends. CDR3 size: 14 residues. The CDR3 loop reads CASSPHPATGELFF. The CDR3 region has the DNA TGTGCCAGCAGCCCCCACCCGGCCACCGGGGAGCTGTTTTTT. Complete variable domain (other parts from reference TRBV11-2 and TRBJ2-2): EAGVAQSPRYKIIEKRQSVAFWCNPISGHATLYWYQQILGQGPKLLIQFQNNGVVDDSQLPKDRFSAERLKGVDSTLKIQPAKLEDSAVYLCASSPHPATGELFFGEGSRLTVL.

The gene calls are TRBV7-9 and TRBJ2-3; 12 bases map to TRBD2. The CDR3 runs 15 residues. In germline, CDR1 is SEHNR, CDR2 FQNEAQ (reference sequence). V was pared by 4 bases and J by 13 bases, with 12 bases of the junction left unmatched. Here the CDR3 reads CASSSGLAGRASEYF. The CDR3 nucleotides read TGTGCCAGCAGCTCCGGACTAGCGGGAAGGGCCTCAGAGTATTTT.

This clone was seen only a few times. DNA of the CDR3: TGTGCCAGCAGCTTAGGTACCTACAATGAGCAGTTCTTC. It translates to CASSLGTYNEQFF. This sequence joins TRBV7-9 and TRBJ2-1; D ambiguous. This CDR3 region has 13 residues. Germline V gene sequence: CDR1 SEHNR, CDR2 FQNEAQ (reference sequence). V lost 1 base and J 2 bases, leaving 3 bases between the germline ends. The whole variable domain, remainder taken from reference TRBV7-9 and TRBJ2-1, is DTGVSQNPRHKITKRGQNVTFRCDPISEHNRLYWYRQTLGQGPEFLTYFQNEAQLEKSRLLSDRFSAERPKGSFSTLEIQRTEQGDSAMYLCASSLGTYNEQFFGPGTRLTVL.

This clone has only a few counts. The chain has TRBV6-1 and TRBJ2-1; tentatively, D is TRBD1 (5 bases). From germline, CDR1 is MNHNS and CDR2 SASEGT. Trimming removed 7 bases from V and 4 bases from J, with 11 bases in between. The length of the CDR3 is 13 residues. Here the CDR3 reads CASIQDIYNEQFF. As DNA, the CDR3 is TGTGCCAGCATACAGGATATTTACAATGAGCAGTTCTTC.

This clone was counted once. The rearrangement joins TRBV7-2 to TRBJ2-5, with TRBD1 identical over 10 bases. Trimming removed 1 base from V and 5 bases from J; junction bases left unmatched: 10. The CDR3 is made up of 17 amino acids. Germline assignment: CDR1 SGHTA and CDR2 FQGNSA. In DNA, the CDR3 is TGTGCCAGCAGCTTAGGAAGGGACAGGGGCTTTTTTGAGACCCAGTACTTC. Residues: CASSLGRDRGFFETQYF.

The chain employs TRBV19 and TRBJ1-2; possible D gene TRBD1, 6 bases. The V gene's germline CDR1 is LNHDA and CDR2 SQIVND (reference sequence). The CDR3 consists of 14 residues. The V end was cut by 4 bases, the J end by 7 bases, with 16 bases between. The CDR3 nucleotides read TGTGCCAGTAGTACGGGCCCTGGGGGGCTTGGCTACACCTTC. This gives the protein CASSTGPGGLGYTF.

The chain couples TRBV7-2 to TRBJ2-3, with D uncertain. V dropped 5 bases and J dropped 3 bases, with 9 bases sitting between them. CDR3 length: 13 amino acids. CDR1 and CDR2 from the germline V gene are SGHTA and FQGNSA. CDR3 in amino acids: CASSTRKTDTQYF. The CDR3 nucleotides are TGTGCCAGCAGCACCCGGAAGACAGATACGCAGTATTTT. Drawing the rest from reference TRBV7-2 and TRBJ2-3, the complete variable domain is GAGVSQSPSNKVTEKGKDVELRCDPISGHTALYWYRQSLGQGLEFLIYFQGNSAPDKSGLPSDRFSAERTGGSVSTLTIQRTQQEDSAVYLCASSTRKTDTQYFGPGTRLTVL.

This clone was seen many times. The CDR3, as DNA: TGTGCCAGCAGCTTAGAGGGGGCGAGTGGCTACACCTTC. As protein: CASSLEGASGYTF. The gene calls are TRBV7-9 and TRBJ1-2; 7 bases match TRBD1. Germline trimming cut 1 base from V and 7 bases from J; bases unmatched to any gene: 3. CDR3 length: 13 residues. Germline CDR1 SEHNR, CDR2 FQNEAQ (reference sequence).

This clone was seen a few times. The chain has TRBV7-8 and TRBJ2-3; D is undetermined. The CDR3 consists of 15 residues. Germline lookup yields CDR1 SGHVS and CDR2 FQNEAQ. Trimming took off 3 bases at V and 1 base at J, with 11 bases between the two ends. In nucleotides, the CDR3 is TGTGCCAGCAGCTTCAGGAACCCCCGCACAGATACGCAGTATTTT. Protein sequence: CASSFRNPRTDTQYF.

The chain has TRBV11-2 and TRBJ2-4; the D gene is possibly TRBD2 (6 bases). This CDR3 is built from 15 residues. Trimming left V 4 bases short and J 9 bases short, with 19 bases between. Per germline, CDR1 SGHAT and CDR2 FQNNGV. DNA of the CDR3: TGTGCCAGCAGCTCCGCCGGAGGGAGGCTAGGCATTCAGTACTTC. Protein sequence: CASSSAGGRLGIQYF.

A few counts support this clone. J is TRBJ2-5 and V is TRBV27; 7 bases map to TRBD1. Trimming cost V 5 bases and J 3 bases; bases outside gene matches: 3. The CDR3 extends over 13 amino acids. Germline V gene lookup returns CDR1 MNHEY and CDR2 SMNVEV (reference sequence). CDR3 coding DNA: TGTGCCAGCAGTCCGGGACAGAAAGAGACCCAGTACTTC. Its protein is CASSPGQKETQYF.

This clone was counted a few times. The CDR3 DNA sequence: TGCGCCAGCAGCCAAGATTCGCCCAGGGGGCTTCAGCCCCAGCATTTT. Translating it yields CASSQDSPRGLQPQHF. V gene TRBV4-1 combines with J gene TRBJ1-5; 8 nucleotides match TRBD1. Germline V gene sequence: CDR1 MGHRA, CDR2 YSYEKL. The CDR3 runs to 16 residues. Germline trimming cut 0 bases from V and 6 bases from J; bases unmatched to any gene: 7.

In this sample, this clone turned up a few times. The sample holds other DNA sequences that translate to the same CDR3. The chain employs TRBV6-5 and TRBJ2-5; D not certain. This CDR3 region has 11 residues. V lost 5 bases and J lost 5, with 6 bases in between. CDR1 MNHEY and CDR2 SVGAGI come from the germline V gene. CDR3 sequence: CASSPGETQYF. CDR3 in DNA: TGTGCCAGCAGTCCCGGTGAGACCCAGTACTTC.

The V gene is TRBV7-2, the J gene TRBJ2-7; TRBD1 might be the D (5 bases). The CDR3 totals 14 residues. CDR1 SGHTA and CDR2 FQGNSA come from the germline V gene. V lost 1 base and J lost 4, with 11 bases in between. The CDR3 nucleotides are TGTGCCAGCAGCTTAGTAGGGGCTGGGTACGAGCAGTACTTC. Its translation is CASSLVGAGYEQYF. Complete variable domain (other parts from reference TRBV7-2 and TRBJ2-7): GAGVSQSPSNKVTEKGKDVELRCDPISGHTALYWYRQSLGQGLEFLIYFQGNSAPDKSGLPSDRFSAERTGGSVSTLTIQRTQQEDSAVYLCASSLVGAGYEQYFGPGTRLTVT.

The chain combines TRBV5-1 with TRBJ2-7; D perhaps matches TRBD2 (5 bases). Trimming stripped 4 bases from V and 2 bases from J, with 10 bases between. There are 13 residues in the CDR3. CDR1 is SGHRS, CDR2 YFSETQ, per germline. CDR3 bases: TGCGCCAGCAGCCCCGACGGGACCTACGAGCAGTACTTC. Its protein is CASSPDGTYEQYF.

There are a few counts of this clone. The rearrangement links TRBV18 to TRBJ1-3; weak D call: TRBD1 (5 bases). V lost 5 bases and J lost 2, with 22 bases in between. Germline loops: CDR1 KGHSH, CDR2 LQKENI. The CDR3 has 18 residues. The CDR3 here is CASSTFPLDSLTGNTIYF. For the CDR3, the DNA is TGTGCCAGCTCAACTTTCCCCCTTGACAGCCTCACTGGAAACACCATATATTTT. The full variable domain, rest sourced from reference TRBV18 and TRBJ1-3, is NAGVMQNPRHLVRRRGQEARLRCSPMKGHSHVYWYRQLPEEGLKFMVYLQKENIIDESGMPKERFSAEFPKEGPSILRIQQVVRGDSAAYFCASSTFPLDSLTGNTIYFGEGSWLTVV.

This clone was picked up a small number of times. The V gene is TRBV11-2, the J gene TRBJ2-7; no definite D call. V shed 1 base and J shed 3 bases, with 16 bases lying between them. This CDR3 is 16 amino acids long. Germline lookup yields CDR1 SGHAT and CDR2 FQNNGV. CDR3 in amino acids: CASSLGPDGTIYEQYF. The CDR3 DNA is TGTGCCAGCAGCTTAGGTCCGGACGGAACTATCTACGAGCAGTACTTC.

The rearrangement links TRBV6-1 to TRBJ2-7; no firm D call. CDR1 and CDR2 (germline): MNHNS, SASEGT. The CDR3 runs to 12 residues. V dropped 4 bases and J dropped 5 bases, with 9 bases sitting between them. CDR3 bases: TGTGCCAGCAGTGGGGCCAGCCACGAGCAGTACTTC. This sequence encodes CASSGASHEQYF.

The J gene is TRBJ2-1, the V gene TRBV5-1; 7 bases agree with TRBD1. This CDR3 is built from 16 residues. Germline CDR1 and CDR2: SGHRS and YFSETQ. The V gene end was trimmed by 3 bases and the J gene end by 1 base; junction bases not matched to a gene: 7. This CDR3 is CASSSEQGLSYNEQFF. The CDR3 DNA follows: TGCGCCAGCAGCTCCGAACAGGGGCTGTCCTACAATGAGCAGTTCTTC. Variable domain in full (rest from reference TRBV5-1 and TRBJ2-1): KAGVTQTPRYLIKTRGQQVTLSCSPISGHRSVSWYQQTPGQGLQFLFEYFSETQRNKGNFPGRFSGRQFSNSRSEMNVSTLELGDSALYLCASSSEQGLSYNEQFFGPGTRLTVL.

The genes are TRBV21-1 and TRBJ1-2; TRBD1 is the table's D call and was not checked against the DNA. TRBV21-1 constitutes a pseudogene. This CDR3 spans 12 amino acids. The CDR3 sequence is CASTPGFGGYTF. The CDR3 DNA reads TGTGCCAGCACCCCAGGTTTTGGTGGCTACACCTTC.

As concerns this clone: One end of the junction is discordant with germline, which a read error may explain. This chain joins TRBV5-4 and TRBJ2-3; possibly TRBD1 or TRBD2 for D (6 bases each). CDR3 length: 18 residues. Germline loops: CDR1 SGHNT, CDR2 YYREEE (reference sequence). CDR3 sequence: CASSQDFARGQGTDTQYF. CDR3 sequence (DNA): TGCGCCAGCAGCCAAGATTTTGCCCGGGGGCAAGGGACAGATACGCAGTATTTT.

This clone was detected only a few times. V is TRBV4-2 and J is TRBJ2-3; TRBD2 might be the D (6 bases). CDR1 is LGHNA and CDR2 is YNFKEQ in the germline V gene. The CDR3 loop spans 19 amino acids. V lost 0 bases and J lost 8, with 27 bases in between. The CDR3 loop is CASSQDLAAGVGFIGTQYF. Here the CDR3 DNA reads TGTGCCAGCAGCCAAGATTTGGCAGCGGGCGTCGGGTTCATAGGTACGCAGTATTTT.

This rearrangement joins TRBV6-1 to TRBJ1-2; the D gene is possibly TRBD1 (6 bases). With 6 bases removed from V and 6 bases from J, the gap between germline ends came to 14 bases. In germline, CDR1 is MNHNS, CDR2 SASEGT. The CDR3 extends over 13 amino acids. CDR3 in DNA: TGTGCCAGCAGGATAGATCAGGGGAATGGCTACACCTTC. The encoded protein is CASRIDQGNGYTF.

This clone was seen more than once but under ten times. This sequence joins TRBV27 and TRBJ2-7; 7 bases align to TRBD1. Germline values: CDR1 MNHEY, CDR2 SMNVEV (reference sequence). There are 13 residues in the CDR3. V lost 8 bases to trimming and J lost 2 bases; unmatched junction nucleotides: 6. CDR3 amino acids: CASGRQGPYEQYF. CDR3 in DNA: TGTGCCAGCGGGCGACAGGGACCCTACGAGCAGTACTTC.

In its sample, this clone was seen many times. The rearrangement uses TRBV7-2 and TRBJ2-1; the D gene could be TRBD1 or TRBD2 (5 bases each). This CDR3 has 14 residues. Germline V lookup: CDR1 SGHTA, CDR2 FQGNSA. V dropped 1 base and J dropped 10 bases, with 14 bases sitting between them. CDR3 nucleotides: TGTGCCAGCAGCTTAGAGGGGACCGTCTTCGAGCAGTTCTTC. Encoded protein: CASSLEGTVFEQFF.

This chain uses TRBV7-2 with TRBJ2-3, with 9 bases fitting TRBD2. V lost 1 base and J lost 6; bases outside the gene matches: 11. The germline CDR1 and CDR2 sequences are SGHTA and FQGNSA. This CDR3 has 17 residues. As DNA, the CDR3 is TGTGCCAGCAGCTTAGGGGTTAGCGGGAGTCAGTCCGATACGCAGTATTTT. It codes for CASSLGVSGSQSDTQYF.

This clone was seen a few times. The chain uses TRBV5-1 and TRBJ2-5, with TRBD1 matching over 9 bases. CDR3 length: 16 residues. J gave up 5 bases and V 3 bases, and 11 bases lay outside the gene matches. Germline CDR1 is SGHRS and CDR2 is YFSETQ. Written as DNA, the CDR3 is TGCGCCAGCAGCTCGCAACCCCCGGGACAGGGTGAGACCCAGTACTTC. Translating gives CASSSQPPGQGETQYF.

The rearrangement links TRBV5-1 to TRBJ1-1, with TRBD1 as a possible D gene (5 bases). Germline assignment: CDR1 SGHRS and CDR2 YFSETQ. The germline V and J ends were trimmed by 3 bases and 2 bases, with 20 bases remaining between them. This CDR3 spans 17 amino acids. CDR3 region: CASSSNGPTDRNTEAFF. CDR3 DNA sequence: TGCGCCAGCAGCTCGAATGGCCCGACAGACCGAAACACTGAAGCTTTCTTT. Supplemented by reference TRBV5-1 and TRBJ1-1, the full variable domain reads KAGVTQTPRYLIKTRGQQVTLSCSPISGHRSVSWYQQTPGQGLQFLFEYFSETQRNKGNFPGRFSGRQFSNSRSEMNVSTLELGDSALYLCASSSNGPTDRNTEAFFGQGTRLTVV.

The V call is TRBV27, the J call TRBJ1-5; no clear D gene. Germline V gene lookup returns CDR1 MNHEY and CDR2 SMNVEV (reference sequence). V dropped 3 bases and J dropped 0 bases, with 6 bases sitting between them. CDR3 length: 14 amino acids. The CDR3 nucleotides are TGTGCCAGCAGTTTTGAGAGTAGCAATCAGCCCCAGCATTTT. This sequence encodes CASSFESSNQPQHF.